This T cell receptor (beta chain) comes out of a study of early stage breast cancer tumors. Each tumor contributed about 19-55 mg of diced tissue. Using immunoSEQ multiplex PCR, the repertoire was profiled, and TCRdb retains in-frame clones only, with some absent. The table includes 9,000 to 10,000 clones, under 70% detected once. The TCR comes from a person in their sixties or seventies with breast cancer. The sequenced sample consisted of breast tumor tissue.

In DNA form, the CDR3 reads TGTGCCAGCAGCCAGGGGGCCCGAACTGAAGCTTTCTTT. Its protein is CASSQGARTEAFF. The rearrangement joins TRBV7-2 to TRBJ1-1; 8 bases map to TRBD1. The V gene end was trimmed by 5 bases and the J gene end by 5 bases; junction bases not matched to a gene: 4. CDR3 length equals 13 residues. The germline V gene has CDR1 SGHTA and CDR2 FQGNSA. Variable domain in full (rest from reference TRBV7-2 and TRBJ1-1): GAGVSQSPSNKVTEKGKDVELRCDPISGHTALYWYRQSLGQGLEFLIYFQGNSAPDKSGLPSDRFSAERTGGSVSTLTIQRTQQEDSAVYLCASSQGARTEAFFGQGTRLTVV.